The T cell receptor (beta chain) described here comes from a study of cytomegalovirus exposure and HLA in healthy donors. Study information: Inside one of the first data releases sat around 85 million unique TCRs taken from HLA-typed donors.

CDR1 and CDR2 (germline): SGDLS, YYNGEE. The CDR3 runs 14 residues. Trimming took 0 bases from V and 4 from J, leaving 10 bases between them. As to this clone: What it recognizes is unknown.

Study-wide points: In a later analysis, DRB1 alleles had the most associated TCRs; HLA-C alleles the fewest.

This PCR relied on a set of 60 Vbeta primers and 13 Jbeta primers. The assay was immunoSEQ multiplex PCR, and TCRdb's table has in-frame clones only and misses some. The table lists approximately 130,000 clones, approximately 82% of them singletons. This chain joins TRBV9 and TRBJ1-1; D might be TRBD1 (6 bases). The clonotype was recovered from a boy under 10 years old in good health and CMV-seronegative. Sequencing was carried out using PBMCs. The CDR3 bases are TGTGCCAGCAGCGTAGCAGGGGCTGGCACTGAAGCTTTCTTT. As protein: CASSVAGAGTEAFF.